This TCR beta chain derives from a study of OX40 agonist ivuxolimab in advanced cancers. The wider study: Those enrolled were roughly 80% male, with a mean age of roughly 62 years and ages from about 20 to 80. Partial responses were seen in three patients, one with hepatocellular carcinoma and two with cutaneous melanoma.

Notes on this clone: Antigen specificity is unknown.

Notes on the study in general: Researchers report that CD8+ T cells had, on average, more expanded clones than CD4+.

Patients were ruled out by autoimmune disease history or systemic immunosuppression. Germline CDR1 and CDR2: MNHEY and SMNVEV (reference sequence). Trimming left V 4 bases short and J 0 bases short, with 1 base between. The CDR3 consists of 13 residues. Assay: immunoSEQ multiplex PCR; the TCRdb copy retains only in-frame clones and omits some. Among fewer than 40,000 clones listed, around nine tenths were seen once. The sequence came from an adult with an advanced solid tumor such as melanoma, head and neck, liver or kidney cancer. This specimen was CD4+ or CD8+ T cells sorted from blood, taken in a trial of the OX40 agonist ivuxolimab. The chain joins TRBV27 to TRBJ2-6; D not certain. This chain's CDR3 is CASSYSGANVLTF. The DNA for the CDR3 is TGTGCCAGCAGTTACTCTGGGGCCAACGTCCTGACTTTC. Supplemented by reference TRBV27 and TRBJ2-6, the full variable domain reads EAQVTQNPRYLITVTGKKLTVTCSQNMNHEYMSWYRQDPGLGLRQIYYSMNVEVTDKGDVPEGYKVSRKEKRNFPLILESPSPNQTSLYFCASSYSGANVLTFGAGSRLTVL.